This TCR beta chain was sequenced for a study of tumor-infiltrating lymphocytes in primary liver carcinoma. This clonotype occurred many times. Per germline, CDR1 MDHEN and CDR2 SYDVKM. CDR3 length equals 15 residues. Deletions cut 5 bases from V and 1 base from J, with 12 bases between. A constant-region primer served to make TCR beta cDNA from roughly 500 ng total RNA. Modified slightly, ARM-PCR produced TCR beta libraries over three nested multiplex PCR rounds. The two initial PCR rounds, approximately 10 cycles each, used TRBV1-TRBV30 forward and C-beta reverse primers. TCRdb redid the calling of the multiplex PCR reads with MiXCR, one entry per CDR3 protein. Counted here are roughly 78,000 distinct CDR3 sequences, about 64% occurring once; the ten biggest clones make up around 15%. It was from around 20-30 mg of unsorted bulk tissue that RNA and DNA were co-extracted.

The sample was liver tumor tissue from sampling region 4. The sample's subset: tumor region T4, right-lateral pole. The sequence was collected from an older woman with primary liver carcinoma and hepatitis B virus infection. The chain recombines TRBV28 with TRBJ2-4; the D gene is possibly TRBD2 (5 bases). Here the CDR3 reads CASSPGLGAKNIQYF. CDR3 in DNA: TGTGCCAGCAGTCCAGGACTCGGGGCCAAAAACATTCAGTACTTC.